Following are 23 T cell receptor beta chains from one sample sequenced in a study of T cells in Graves' hyperthyroidism and ophthalmopathy. Amplified TCR beta CDR3 regions derived from RNA transcripts. Researchers ran a first-round RT-PCR on the TCR CDR3 using the HTBI primer set. From the multiplex PCR reads, TCRdb called clonotypes with MiXCR, one entry per CDR3 protein. The data contain approximately 640,000 distinct CDR3 sequences, less than 45% of them singletons. Source material: peripheral blood or thyroid tissue (not recorded which). The receptors were sampled from an adult man with Graves' disease, either hyperthyroidism or ophthalmopathy (not recorded which).

The V call is TRBV7-3, the J call TRBJ1-3; D gene uncertain. V lost 6 bases to trimming and J lost 0 bases, with 21 bases between them. Germline values: CDR1 SGHTA, CDR2 FQGTGA. The CDR3 runs to 18 residues. The CDR3 is CASSFRAWEFGSGNTIYF. In nucleotides, the CDR3 is TGTGCCAGCAGTTTTAGGGCCTGGGAGTTCGGCTCTGGAAACACCATATATTTT.

Ten or more counts support this clonotype. The V gene is TRBV2, the J gene TRBJ1-2; D is unclear. CDR3 size: 13 residues. V dropped 5 bases and J dropped 1 base, with 8 bases sitting between them. Germline V gene sequence: CDR1 SNHLY, CDR2 FYNNEI. The CDR3 DNA reads as TGTGCCAGCAGTTACGGGAATAACTATGGCTACACCTTC. This codes for CASSYGNNYGYTF.

The chain carries TRBV10-3 and TRBJ1-2; perhaps TRBD1 as D (6 bases). CDR3 length: 14 amino acids. Germline V gene data show CDR1 as ENHRY and CDR2 as SYGVKD. With 2 bases removed from V and 1 base from J, the gap between germline ends came to 8 bases. The CDR3 DNA sequence: TGTGCCATCAGTGAGAGGGGGAATAACTATGGCTACACCTTC. Protein product: CAISERGNNYGYTF.

This clonotype appeared once. V usage is TRBV7-8 and J usage is TRBJ1-5; D not certain. The CDR3 runs 13 residues. The V end was cut by 8 bases, the J end by 9 bases, with 17 bases between. Germline CDR1 reads SGHVS; CDR2 reads FQNEAQ. CDR3 coding DNA: TGTGCCAGCCACGCGGGAGGGTTAGGGCCCCAGCATTTT. Protein: CASHAGGLGPQHF.

There are a few counts of this clonotype. The chain is built from TRBV7-2 and TRBJ1-4, with no clear D. The CDR3 consists of 19 residues. Germline loops: CDR1 SGHTA, CDR2 FQGNSA. The ends were cut back, 3 bases at V and 0 bases at J, with 20 bases in the middle. The CDR3 here is CASSFWPGSTIATNEKLFF. The CDR3 DNA follows: TGTGCCAGCAGCTTCTGGCCCGGCAGTACGATTGCAACTAATGAAAAACTGTTTTTT.

This rearrangement joins TRBV29-1 to TRBJ1-4, with 11 bases lining up with TRBD1. Per germline, CDR1 SQVTM and CDR2 ANQGSEA. The CDR3 consists of 12 residues. V lost 3 bases and J lost 12; bases outside the gene matches: 3. CDR3 nucleotide sequence: TGCAGCGTTGATGGACAGGGGGCAGAACTGTTTTTT. It encodes CSVDGQGAELFF.

This clonotype was counted a few times. This may stem from a read error, because a much larger clone lies one nucleotide away. This chain uses TRBV19 with TRBJ1-6; TRBD1 matches 7 bases. CDR1 and CDR2 (germline): LNHDA, SQIVND (reference sequence). J lost 7 bases, V lost 5 bases, and 11 bases had no gene match. The CDR3 is 16 amino acids. The CDR3 DNA follows: TGTGCCAGTAGTTCACTCCGGGACAGTCGAAATTCACCCCTCCACTTT. Its translation: CASSSLRDSRNSPLHF.

The chain uses TRBV18 and TRBJ1-2; 9 nucleotides match TRBD1. The CDR3 spans 15 residues. J was trimmed by 3 bases and V by 7 bases; bases with no gene match: 9. The V gene's germline CDR1 is KGHSH and CDR2 LQKENI. The CDR3 bases are TGTGCCAGCTTATCCCCGGGACAGGGAGACTATGGCTACACCTTC. The encoded protein is CASLSPGQGDYGYTF.

This clonotype was found once. Compared with germline, one end of the junction differs, possibly owing to a read error. CDR3 sequence (DNA): TGTGCGACCAGCAGAGATCGGCGGCAAACCTTGGTTTCACCCCTCCACTTT. It is translated as CATSRDRRQTLVSPLHF. The chain recombines TRBV15 with TRBJ1-6; D uncertain. The CDR3 contains 17 residues. Looked up from germline, CDR1 is LNHNV and CDR2 is YYDKDF (reference sequence).

V usage is TRBV5-1 and J usage is TRBJ1-2; D unresolved. CDR1 and CDR2 (germline): SGHRS, YFSETQ. The CDR3 spans 13 residues. Deletions cut 4 bases from V and 8 bases from J, with 15 bases between. CDR3 loop: CASSTSGGIGYTF. The CDR3 DNA reads as TGCGCCAGCAGCACCTCGGGTGGGATCGGCTACACCTTC. Full variable domain (remainder filled in from reference TRBV5-1 and TRBJ1-2): KAGVTQTPRYLIKTRGQQVTLSCSPISGHRSVSWYQQTPGQGLQFLFEYFSETQRNKGNFPGRFSGRQFSNSRSEMNVSTLELGDSALYLCASSTSGGIGYTFGSGTRLTVV.

Concerning this clonotype: This could be a read error, since a much larger clone is one nucleotide away. V usage is TRBV11-2 and J usage is TRBJ1-2, with D tentatively TRBD1 (5 bases). This CDR3 spans 15 amino acids. CDR1 and CDR2 (germline): SGHAT, FQNNGV. With 5 bases removed from V and 4 bases from J, the gap between germline ends came to 17 bases. CDR3 residues: CASSPQGEGGYGYTF. DNA of the CDR3: TGTGCCAGCAGCCCGCAGGGAGAGGGAGGCTATGGCTACACCTTC.

This clonotype was found many times. This chain uses TRBV7-9 with TRBJ1-1, with a weak D call TRBD1 (6 bases). Trimming cost V 7 bases and J 7 bases, with 10 bases left between them. Germline CDR1 SEHNR, CDR2 FQNEAQ (reference sequence). The CDR3 consists of 11 residues. The CDR3 nucleotides read TGTGCCAGCACCTGGGGGCGTGAAGCTTTCTTT. As protein: CASTWGREAFF.

This chain connects TRBV25-1 to TRBJ1-4; no clear D gene. The length of the CDR3 is 15 residues. Germline V CDR1 and CDR2: MGHDK, SYGVNS. V gave up 2 bases and J gave up 7 bases, with 14 bases separating them. CDR3 nucleotide sequence: TGTGCCAGCAGTGAAGTCACCGGAGAGGGTGAAAAACTGTTTTTT. Amino acids: CASSEVTGEGEKLFF. Complete variable domain (other parts from reference TRBV25-1 and TRBJ1-4): EADIYQTPRYLVIGTGKKITLECSQTMGHDKMYWYQQDPGMELHLIHYSYGVNSTEKGDLSSESTVSRIRTEHFPLTLESARPSHTSQYLCASSEVTGEGEKLFFGSGTQLSVL.

In this sample, this clonotype turned up a few times. This chain joins TRBV19 and TRBJ1-5; D unresolved. The CDR3 totals 14 residues. CDR1 and CDR2 (germline): LNHDA, SQIVND (reference sequence). Trimming removed 6 bases at V and 4 bases at J, with 13 bases between. The CDR3 DNA sequence: TGTGCCAGTAGCGTACTATCCCCTAATCAGCCCCAGCATTTT. This gives the protein CASSVLSPNQPQHF.

Turning to this clonotype: Compared with germline, one end of the junction differs, possibly owing to a read error. The J gene is TRBJ1-4, the V gene TRBV7-3; 7 positions agree with TRBD1. The CDR3 runs to 16 residues. Germline CDR1 and CDR2: SGHTA and FQGTGA. DNA of the CDR3: TGCGCCAGCAGCCTTCCCCCGGGACAGCGCTATGAAAAACTGTTTTTT. Translated: CASSLPPGQRYEKLFF.

This chain connects TRBV19 to TRBJ1-2; D remains ambiguous. CDR3 length: 11 amino acids. Germline V lookup: CDR1 LNHDA, CDR2 SQIVND (reference sequence). Trimming took 7 bases from V and 2 from J, leaving 5 bases between them. The CDR3 DNA is TGTGCCAGTACCAAGAACTATGGCTACACCTTC. Translation: CASTKNYGYTF.

The chain uses TRBV20-1 and TRBJ2-5; 12 bases match TRBD2. The CDR3 totals 17 residues. After removal of 3 bases from V and 5 bases from J, the junction contained 13 bases not matched to a gene. Germline V lookup: CDR1 DFQATT, CDR2 SNEGSKA (reference sequence). The CDR3 coding sequence is TGCAGTGCTAGGAAGCTCGGGACTAGCGGGCTTAGGGAGACCCAGTACTTC. It codes for CSARKLGTSGLRETQYF.

The gene calls are TRBV11-2 and TRBJ1-6, with TRBD1 matching 9 bases. V lost 6 bases and J lost 10; bases outside the gene matches: 10. The CDR3 is 15 amino acids. Germline values: CDR1 SGHAT, CDR2 FQNNGV. CDR3 residues: CASSFSGTGTSPLHF. The CDR3 DNA sequence: TGTGCCAGCAGTTTCTCCGGGACAGGGACGTCACCCCTCCACTTT.

This clonotype was detected many times. The chain recombines TRBV10-3 with TRBJ2-7, with D uncertain. Trimming took off 5 bases at V and 1 base at J, with 12 bases between the two ends. Germline V gene lookup returns CDR1 ENHRY and CDR2 SYGVKD. The CDR3 is made up of 14 amino acids. The CDR3 DNA follows: TGTGCCATCAGTCCTCGAGTGGGATCCTACGAGCAGTACTTC. This encodes CAISPRVGSYEQYF.

The V gene is TRBV10-3, the J gene TRBJ1-3; tentative D call: TRBD1 (5 bases). Germline assignment: CDR1 ENHRY and CDR2 SYGVKD. The CDR3 runs to 16 residues. Between the trimmed V and J ends, which lost 3 bases and 4 bases, there was a span of 16 bases. CDR3 nucleotides: TGTGCCATCAGTGACCCCGCAGGAGGGACCGGAAACACCATATATTTT. Translating gives CAISDPAGGTGNTIYF.

Worth noting for this clonotype: This CDR3 is missing its conserved last phenylalanine or tryptophan, likely due to a read error. The DNA is omitted, as the CDR3 cannot be located on it reliably, and the CDR3 follows TCRdb's listing. The J gene is TRBJ1-6, the V gene TRBV7-9; the table's TRBD1 call for D was not verified on the DNA. 8 amino acids form the CDR3, both terminal residues included. Per germline, CDR1 SEHNR and CDR2 FQNEAQ (reference sequence). CDR3 sequence reads: CASSDLRE.

This clonotype was seen repeatedly, ten times or more. The J gene is TRBJ1-5, the V gene TRBV9, with TRBD1 as a possible D gene (5 bases). Germline V gene data show CDR1 as SGDLS and CDR2 as YYNGEE. This CDR3 has 14 amino acids. The V gene lost 3 bases and the J gene lost 4 bases, with 11 bases spanning the gap. In DNA, the CDR3 is TGTGCCAGCAGCGGAGGAGGGGTAAATCAGCCCCAGCATTTT. This encodes CASSGGGVNQPQHF.

This clonotype showed up many times. V is TRBV20-1 and J is TRBJ2-7; D is perhaps TRBD2 (6 bases). This CDR3 has 14 residues. Germline CDR1 and CDR2: DFQATT and SNEGSKA (reference sequence). V was cut by 3 bases and J by 0 bases, with 12 bases left in between. The CDR3 protein is CSASERAVSYEQYF. The DNA for the CDR3 is TGCAGTGCTAGCGAGCGGGCCGTCTCCTACGAGCAGTACTTC.